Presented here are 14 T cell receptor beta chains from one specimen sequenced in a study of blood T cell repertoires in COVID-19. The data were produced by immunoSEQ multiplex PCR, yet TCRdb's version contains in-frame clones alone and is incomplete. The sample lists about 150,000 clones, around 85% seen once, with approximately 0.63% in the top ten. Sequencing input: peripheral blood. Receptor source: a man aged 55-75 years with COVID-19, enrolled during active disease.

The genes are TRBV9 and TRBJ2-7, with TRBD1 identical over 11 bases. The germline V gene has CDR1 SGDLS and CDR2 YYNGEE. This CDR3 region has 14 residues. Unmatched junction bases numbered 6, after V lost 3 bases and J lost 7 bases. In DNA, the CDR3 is TGTGCCAGCAGCGCCGGACAGGGGGCTTGGGAGCAGTACTTC. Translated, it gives CASSAGQGAWEQYF. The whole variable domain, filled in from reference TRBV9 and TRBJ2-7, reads DSGVTQTPKHLITATGQRVTLRCSPRSGDLSVYWYQQSLDQGLQFLIQYYNGEERAKGNILERFSAQQFPDLHSELNLSSLELGDSALYFCASSAGQGAWEQYFGPGTRLTVT.

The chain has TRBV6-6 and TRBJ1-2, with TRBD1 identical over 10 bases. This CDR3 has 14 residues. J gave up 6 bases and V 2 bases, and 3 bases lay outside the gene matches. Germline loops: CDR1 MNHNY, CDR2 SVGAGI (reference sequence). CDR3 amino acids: CASSYPGQGNGYTF. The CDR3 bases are TGTGCCAGCAGTTACCCGGGACAGGGGAATGGCTACACCTTC.

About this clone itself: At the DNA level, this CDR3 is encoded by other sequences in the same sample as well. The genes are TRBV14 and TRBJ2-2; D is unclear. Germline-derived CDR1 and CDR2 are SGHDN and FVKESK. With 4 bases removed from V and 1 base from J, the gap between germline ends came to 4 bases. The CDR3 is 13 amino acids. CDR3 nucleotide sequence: TGTGCCAGCAGCCCCCAGAACACCGGGGAGCTGTTTTTT. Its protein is CASSPQNTGELFF. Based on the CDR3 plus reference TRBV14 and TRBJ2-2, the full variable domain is EAGVTQFPSHSVIEKGQTVTLRCDPISGHDNLYWYRRVMGKEIKFLLHFVKESKQDESGMPNNRFLAERTGGTYSTLKVQPAELEDSGVYFCASSPQNTGELFFGEGSRLTVL.

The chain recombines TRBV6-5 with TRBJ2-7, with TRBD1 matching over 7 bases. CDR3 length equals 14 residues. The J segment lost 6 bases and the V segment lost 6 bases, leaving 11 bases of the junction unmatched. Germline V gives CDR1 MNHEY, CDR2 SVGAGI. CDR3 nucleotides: TGTGCCAGCAGGAAGGGGGCTGGGTTGCGCGAGCAGTACTTC. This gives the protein CASRKGAGLREQYF.

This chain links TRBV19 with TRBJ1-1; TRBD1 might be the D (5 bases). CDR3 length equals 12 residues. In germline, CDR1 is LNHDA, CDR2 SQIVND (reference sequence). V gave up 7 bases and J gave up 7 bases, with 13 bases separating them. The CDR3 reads CASTLGLGEAFF. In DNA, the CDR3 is TGTGCCAGTACCCTGGGGCTGGGTGAAGCTTTCTTT. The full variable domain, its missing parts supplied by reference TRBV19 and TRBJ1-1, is DGGITQSPKYLFRKEGQNVTLSCEQNLNHDAMYWYRQDPGQGLRLIYYSQIVNDFQKGDIAEGYSVSREKKESFPLTVTSAQKNPTAFYLCASTLGLGEAFFGQGTRLTVV.

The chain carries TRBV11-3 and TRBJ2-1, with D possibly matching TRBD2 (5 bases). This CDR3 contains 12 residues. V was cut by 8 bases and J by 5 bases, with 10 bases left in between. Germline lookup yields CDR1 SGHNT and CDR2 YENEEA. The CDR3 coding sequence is TGTGCCAGCGGCGGGCTCGACAATGAGCAGTTCTTC. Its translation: CASGGLDNEQFF.

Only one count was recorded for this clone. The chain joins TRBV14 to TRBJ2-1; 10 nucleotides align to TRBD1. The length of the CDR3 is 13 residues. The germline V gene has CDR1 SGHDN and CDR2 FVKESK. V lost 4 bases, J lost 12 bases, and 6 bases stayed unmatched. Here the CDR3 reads CASSPDRGTRQFF. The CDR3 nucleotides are TGTGCCAGCAGCCCGGACAGGGGGACGAGGCAGTTCTTC.

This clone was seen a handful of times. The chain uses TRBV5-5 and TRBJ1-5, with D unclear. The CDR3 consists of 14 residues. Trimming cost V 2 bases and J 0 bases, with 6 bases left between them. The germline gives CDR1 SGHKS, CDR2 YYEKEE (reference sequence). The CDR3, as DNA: TGTGCCAGCAGCTTTTTAGATAGCAATCAGCCCCAGCATTTT. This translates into CASSFLDSNQPQHF.

In DNA, the CDR3 is TGTGCCAGCAGTTTCGGACGGGACAATCAGCCCCAGCATTTT. Translated: CASSFGRDNQPQHF. This rearrangement joins TRBV6-2 or TRBV6-3 to TRBJ1-5; D uncertain. Trimming removed 4 bases at V and 3 bases at J, with 10 bases between. The CDR3 is made up of 14 amino acids. Germline CDR1 MNHEY, CDR2 SVGEGT.

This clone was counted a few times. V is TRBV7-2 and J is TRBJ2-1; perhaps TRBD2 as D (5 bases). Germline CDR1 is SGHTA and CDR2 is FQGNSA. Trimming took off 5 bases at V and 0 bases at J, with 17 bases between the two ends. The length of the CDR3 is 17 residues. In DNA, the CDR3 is TGTGCCAGCAGCCCCGATCCAGCGGACCTCTCCTACAATGAGCAGTTCTTC. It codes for CASSPDPADLSYNEQFF.

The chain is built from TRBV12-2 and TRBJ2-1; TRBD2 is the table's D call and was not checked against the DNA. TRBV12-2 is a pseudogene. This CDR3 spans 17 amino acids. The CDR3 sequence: CASRLDWLAGGHNEQFF. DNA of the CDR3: TGTGCAAGTCGCTTAGATTGGCTAGCGGGAGGGCACAATGAGCAGTTCTTC.

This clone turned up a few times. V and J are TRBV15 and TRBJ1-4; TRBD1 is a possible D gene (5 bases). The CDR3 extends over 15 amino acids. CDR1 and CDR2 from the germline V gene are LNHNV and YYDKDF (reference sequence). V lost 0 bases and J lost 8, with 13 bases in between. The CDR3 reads CATSRDGQRREKLFF. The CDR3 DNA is TGTGCCACCAGCAGAGATGGACAACGGCGGGAAAAACTGTTTTTT.

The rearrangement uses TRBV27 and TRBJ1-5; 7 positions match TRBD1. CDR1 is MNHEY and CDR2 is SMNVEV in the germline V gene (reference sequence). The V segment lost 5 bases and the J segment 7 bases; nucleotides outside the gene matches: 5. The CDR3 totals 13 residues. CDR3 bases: TGTGCCAGCAGTCGCAGGGGGATGCAGCCCCAGCATTTT. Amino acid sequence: CASSRRGMQPQHF.

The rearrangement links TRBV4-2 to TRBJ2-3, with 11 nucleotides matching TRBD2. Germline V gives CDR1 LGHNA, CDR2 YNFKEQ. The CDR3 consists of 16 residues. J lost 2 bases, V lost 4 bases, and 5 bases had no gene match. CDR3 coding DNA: TGTGCCAGCAGCCCCGGGACTAGCGGCCCCACAGATACGCAGTATTTT. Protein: CASSPGTSGPTDTQYF.